A selection of T cell receptor beta chains follows, all from one sample in a study of OX40 agonist ivuxolimab in advanced cancers. Profiled with immunoSEQ multiplex PCR; TCRdb holds only in-frame clones, not every one. The table has under 50,000 clones, about 79% seen once. The sample was CD4+ or CD8+ T cells sorted from blood, taken in a trial of the OX40 agonist ivuxolimab. Source of these receptors: an adult with an advanced solid tumor such as melanoma, head and neck, liver or kidney cancer. The CDR3 runs from the conserved cysteine through the conserved F or W. D genes are given only for firm matches. Some rows mark clone size as missing; the rest say once, few, many or name a class of expanded clone.

v_call,cdr3_length,d_call,j_call,clone_size,cdr3_aa,cdr3_nt
TRBV6-6,13,.,TRBJ1-6,.,CASSPRSNSPLHF,TGTGCCAGCAGTCCCCGGAGTAATTCACCCCTCCACTTT
TRBV10-1,20,.,TRBJ2-3,.,CASSESGLGVLGGIRDTQYF,TGCGCCAGCAGTGAGTCGGGCCTAGGGGTCCTAGGCGGAATAAGAGATACGCAGTATTTT
TRBV9,14,.,TRBJ2-7,once,CASSVSSRSYEQYF,TGTGCCAGCAGCGTTAGCAGTCGGTCCTACGAGCAGTACTTC
TRBV18,14,.,TRBJ2-1,.,CASSPPIGVNEQFF,TGTGCCAGCTCACCACCGATCGGGGTCAATGAGCAGTTCTTC
TRBV7-8,15,TRBD1,TRBJ1-4,.,CASSLERQGSEKLFF,TGTGCCAGCAGCTTAGAGAGACAGGGCTCAGAAAAACTGTTTTTT
TRBV19,17,TRBD2,TRBJ2-7,once,CASSIVRPSGLISEQYF,TGTGCCAGTAGTATAGTTAGGCCTAGCGGGTTAATCAGCGAGCAGTACTTC
TRBV29-1,14,.,TRBJ2-3,.,CSVAGTASTDTQYF,TGCAGCGTAGCCGGGACGGCTAGCACAGATACGCAGTATTTT
TRBV27,16,TRBD2,TRBJ2-1,.,CASSPIAGVSYNEQFF,TGTGCCAGCAGTCCCATAGCGGGAGTTTCCTACAATGAGCAGTTCTTC
TRBV6-5,14,.,TRBJ2-3,.,CASSYQVSLDTQYF,TGTGCCAGCAGTTACCAAGTGTCCCTGGATACGCAGTATTTT
TRBV5-1,16,TRBD1,TRBJ2-2,.,CASSFDRTGGTGELFF,TGCGCCAGCAGCTTCGACAGGACAGGGGGGACCGGGGAGCTGTTTTTT
TRBV21-1,13,.,TRBJ1-1,few,CASSKGGSTEAFF,TGTGCCAGCAGCAAAGGGGGGTCCACTGAAGCTTTCTTT
TRBV19,14,TRBD1,TRBJ2-5,.,CASSMDRDLETQYF,TGTGCCAGTAGTATGGACAGGGATTTGGAGACCCAGTACTTC
TRBV4-1,13,.,TRBJ1-2,few,CASSQDPGFGYTF,TGCGCCAGCAGCCAAGATCCCGGTTTTGGCTACACCTTC
TRBV19,16,.,TRBJ2-7,.,CASTALLGEGIYEQYF,TGTGCCAGCACCGCCCTCCTGGGGGAAGGAATTTACGAGCAGTACTTC
TRBV5-1,12,.,TRBJ1-2,.,CASSWDQGSYTF,TGCGCCAGCAGCTGGGACCAGGGGAGCTACACCTTC
TRBV5-4,15,TRBD1,TRBJ1-1,.,CASSSSGTGNTEAFF,TGTGCCAGCAGCTCCTCCGGGACAGGGAACACTGAAGCTTTCTTT
TRBV4-1,16,.,TRBJ2-7,.,CASSQDLRFGLYEQYF,TGCGCCAGCAGCCAAGATCTCCGATTTGGGCTGTACGAGCAGTACTTC
TRBV7-6,15,TRBD2,TRBJ2-7,.,CASSLYAAGGSEQYF,TGTGCCAGCAGCTTGTATGCGGCGGGAGGGTCTGAGCAGTACTTC
TRBV7-2,13,.,TRBJ2-2,.,CASRSQGIGELFF,TGTGCCAGCAGAAGTCAGGGAATCGGGGAGCTGTTTTTT
TRBV19,14,.,TRBJ1-1,.,CASSIGQPSDEAFF,TGTGCCAGTAGTATAGGACAGCCCTCCGATGAAGCTTTCTTT
TRBV6-5,14,TRBD2,TRBJ2-5,few,CASSLAGGQETQYF,TGTGCCAGCAGCTTAGCGGGGGGGCAAGAGACCCAGTACTTC
TRBV29-1,14,TRBD1,TRBJ2-3,few,CSVQGVWVTDTQYF,TGCAGCGTCCAGGGGGTTTGGGTCACAGATACGCAGTATTTT
TRBV4-1,17,TRBD1,TRBJ2-6,.,CASSQATGGSGANVLTF,TGCGCCAGCAGCCAGGCGACAGGGGGCTCTGGGGCCAACGTCCTGACTTTC
TRBV5-1,16,.,TRBJ2-3,.,CASSSPRDFSTDTQYF,TGCGCCAGCTCCAGTCCTCGCGACTTTAGCACAGATACGCAGTATTTT
TRBV10-2,13,TRBD1,TRBJ1-1,.,CASGIQGGTEAFF,TGCGCCAGCGGGATACAGGGGGGCACTGAAGCTTTCTTT
TRBV7-2,14,TRBD2,TRBJ2-5,.,CASSSGLARETQYF,TGTGCCAGCAGTTCGGGACTAGCCAGGGAGACCCAGTACTTC
TRBV15,15,.,TRBJ2-5,.,CATSRESREAAIQYF,TGTGCCACCAGCAGAGAGAGCAGGGAGGCAGCGATACAGTACTTC
TRBV19,14,TRBD1,TRBJ1-4,.,CASKIQGVDEKLFF,TGTGCCAGTAAAATCCAGGGGGTGGATGAAAAACTGTTTTTT
TRBV29-1,16,.,TRBJ2-7,.,CSVESCRRPPSYEQYF,TGCAGCGTTGAATCTTGCCGACGACCGCCTTCCTACGAGCAGTACTTC
TRBV7-9,14,.,TRBJ2-7,.,CASTRWQDTYEQYF,TGTGCCAGCACGAGGTGGCAGGACACCTACGAGCAGTACTTC
TRBV29-1,14,.,TRBJ2-7,.,CSVGPGQGRGEQYF,TGCAGCGTTGGTCCCGGACAGGGCCGGGGGGAACAGTACTTC
TRBV6-5,13,TRBD1,TRBJ1-1,few,CASSRTGNTEAFF,TGTGCCAGCAGTAGGACAGGGAACACTGAAGCTTTCTTT
TRBV27,13,.,TRBJ2-6,few,CASSLSGANVLTF,TGTGCCAGCAGTTTATCTGGGGCCAACGTCCTGACTTTC
TRBV28,12,.,TRBJ1-1,.,CASRGHNTEAFF,TGTGCCAGCCGGGGGCATAACACTGAAGCTTTCTTT
TRBV4-2,17,.,TRBJ2-7,few,CASSQALDTPGGYEQYF,TGTGCCAGCAGCCAAGCCCTTGACACGCCCGGGGGATACGAGCAGTACTTC
TRBV5-1,14,.,TRBJ2-7,.,CASSSGTVPYEQYF,TGCGCCAGCAGTTCTGGAACCGTTCCCTACGAGCAGTACTTC
TRBV18,14,.,TRBJ2-1,.,CASSPPVTPNEQFF,TGTGCCAGCTCACCACCGGTAACCCCCAATGAGCAGTTCTTC
TRBV27,16,TRBD2,TRBJ2-3,.,CASSAGLAGAADTQYF,TGTGCCAGCAGTGCCGGACTAGCGGGAGCGGCAGATACGCAGTATTTT
TRBV18,14,.,TRBJ2-2,many,CANLFSGRSGELFF,TGTGCCAACCTATTCTCGGGGAGGTCCGGGGAGCTGTTTTTT
TRBV19,14,.,TRBJ1-4,.,CASSSGLFNEKLFF,TGTGCCAGTAGTTCGGGCCTATTTAATGAAAAACTGTTTTTT
TRBV19,13,.,TRBJ2-7,.,CASSNGGNYEQYF,TGTGCCAGTAGTAATGGCGGAAACTACGAGCAGTACTTC